One sample yielded the 20 T cell receptor beta chains listed below, sequenced in a study of blood T cell repertoires in COVID-19. Method: immunoSEQ multiplex PCR; TCRdb's copy keeps in-frame clones and lacks some. The table records 300,000 to 450,000 clones, 85% of them present only once. Sequencing was carried out using peripheral blood. The receptor source for this set is a woman between 18 and 29 years old with acute or convalescent COVID-19.

V usage is TRBV2 and J usage is TRBJ1-1; no firm D call. V lost 4 bases and J 1 base, leaving 4 bases between the germline ends. This CDR3 is 12 amino acids long. Per germline, CDR1 SNHLY and CDR2 FYNNEI. CDR3 nucleotides: TGTGCCAGCAGTGGCAGGAACACTGAAGCTTTCTTT. Protein: CASSGRNTEAFF. Looking up the rest from reference TRBV2 and TRBJ1-1 gives the full variable domain: EPEVTQTPSHQVTQMGQEVILRCVPISNHLYFYWYRQILGQKVEFLVSFYNNEISEKSEIFDDQFSVERPDGSNFTLKIRSTKLEDSAMYFCASSGRNTEAFFGQGTRLTVV.

The chain carries TRBV5-6 and TRBJ1-2; TRBD1 might be the D (5 bases). The V and J ends lost 0 bases and 4 bases respectively, with 10 bases between them. Germline V gene lookup returns CDR1 SGHDT and CDR2 YYEEEE. CDR3 size: 14 residues. In DNA form, the CDR3 reads TGTGCCAGCAGCTTGGGTCAGGGCCGCTATGGCTACACCTTC. Translation: CASSLGQGRYGYTF.

This sequence joins TRBV9 and TRBJ2-5; 7 positions agree with TRBD2. Germline assignment: CDR1 SGDLS and CDR2 YYNGEE. V was clipped by 4 bases and J by 2 bases; unmatched bases: 8. This CDR3 contains 15 residues. The CDR3 region is CASSPRSGIQETQYF. In nucleotides, the CDR3 is TGTGCCAGCAGCCCACGAAGCGGGATTCAAGAGACCCAGTACTTC.

This chain links TRBV2 with TRBJ2-1; 11 positions match TRBD2. V dropped 8 bases and J dropped 10; count of bases not matched to a gene: 7. Per germline, CDR1 SNHLY and CDR2 FYNNEI. This CDR3 comprises 13 residues. CDR3 DNA: TGTGCCAGCCAACTAGCGGGAGATCGGGAGCAGTTCTTC. It specifies CASQLAGDREQFF.

The gene calls are TRBV9 and TRBJ2-2; a weak D match, TRBD1 (6 bases). This CDR3 has 15 residues. In germline, CDR1 is SGDLS, CDR2 YYNGEE. Trimming stripped 7 bases from V and 0 bases from J, with 13 bases between. The CDR3 coding sequence is TGTGCCAGCTCCCCCGGGACAACGAACACCGGGGAGCTGTTTTTT. Protein product: CASSPGTTNTGELFF.

The V call is TRBV7-3, the J call TRBJ2-1; 11 bases align to TRBD2. The CDR3 length is 15 residues. The germline V gene encodes CDR1 SGHTA and CDR2 FQGTGA. Trimming cost V 1 base and J 4 bases; bases outside gene matches: 0. CDR3 in amino acids: CASSLRLAGYNEQFF. The CDR3 DNA is TGTGCCAGCAGCTTAAGACTAGCGGGGTACAATGAGCAGTTCTTC.

This clone was observed once. The chain couples TRBV27 to TRBJ1-5, with 8 nucleotides matching TRBD1. V trimming: 6 bases; J trimming: 6 bases; junction bases outside the gene matches: 7. This CDR3 has 14 residues. Germline V gives CDR1 MNHEY, CDR2 SMNVEV (reference sequence). The CDR3 sequence is CASSWTGRRQPQHF. DNA for the CDR3: TGTGCCAGCAGCTGGACAGGGCGGCGTCAGCCCCAGCATTTT.

The chain uses TRBV5-1 and TRBJ2-5; D is unresolved. This CDR3 is built from 14 residues. V shed 1 base and J shed 2 bases, with 9 bases lying between them. Germline CDR1 is SGHRS and CDR2 is YFSETQ. The CDR3 is CASSLSQAQETQYF. The CDR3 DNA is TGCGCCAGCAGCTTGAGCCAGGCTCAAGAGACCCAGTACTTC.

Worth noting for this clone: The junction shows a germline mismatch at one end, possibly a read error. The genes are TRBV12-5 and TRBJ2-3; the D is unclear. The length of the CDR3 is 15 residues. In germline, CDR1 is LGHNT, CDR2 FRNRAP. CDR3 sequence: CASGLVLGSIDTQYF. In DNA, the CDR3 is TGTGCTAGTGGTTTGGTACTTGGTAGCATAGATACGCAGTATTTT.

J is TRBJ2-7 and V is TRBV19; D uncertain. Germline CDR1 and CDR2: LNHDA and SQIVND (reference sequence). CDR3 length equals 14 residues. V was shortened by 3 bases and J by 1 base, with 10 bases between the two germline ends. The CDR3 sequence is CASSIMSFSYEQYF. The DNA of the CDR3 is TGTGCCAGTAGTATTATGAGTTTTTCCTACGAGCAGTACTTC.

This chain connects TRBV28 to TRBJ1-1, with D hard to call. This CDR3 is built from 12 residues. CDR1 MDHEN and CDR2 SYDVKM come from the germline V gene. Deletions cut 2 bases from V and 5 bases from J, with 6 bases between. In DNA form, the CDR3 reads TGTGCCAGCAGTTTAGCGGGGACTGAAGCTTTCTTT. It encodes CASSLAGTEAFF.

V gene TRBV7-6 combines with J gene TRBJ2-1; TRBD2 agrees at 7 bases. V lost 1 base and J lost 8; bases outside the gene matches: 8. The CDR3 length is 15 residues. CDR1 and CDR2 (germline): SGHVS, FNYEAQ. The CDR3 here is CASSLVAGEVDEQFF. CDR3 DNA sequence: TGTGCCAGCAGCTTAGTGGCGGGAGAGGTGGATGAGCAGTTCTTC.

The V and J genes are TRBV19 and TRBJ1-2, with unresolved D. Germline assignment: CDR1 LNHDA and CDR2 SQIVND (reference sequence). This CDR3 is built from 16 residues. V shed 1 base and J shed 0 bases, with 12 bases lying between them. CDR3 in DNA: TGTGCCAGTAGTATAGGAAGTCAGGCAGCTAACTATGGCTACACCTTC. It codes for CASSIGSQAANYGYTF.

The V and J genes are TRBV20-1 and TRBJ2-7; D may be TRBD1 (5 bases). The V end was cut by 6 bases, the J end by 2 bases, with 8 bases between. Germline V gene sequence: CDR1 DFQATT, CDR2 SNEGSKA (reference sequence). The CDR3 has 11 residues. Here the CDR3 reads CSARQTYEQYF. The CDR3 DNA reads as TGCAGTGCCAGACAGACCTACGAGCAGTACTTC.

The V call is TRBV30, the J call TRBJ2-3; TRBD2 matches at 7 bases. The J segment lost 4 bases and the V segment lost 0 bases, leaving 4 bases of the junction unmatched. The CDR3 loop spans 14 amino acids. Germline V lookup: CDR1 GTSNPN, CDR2 SVGIG (reference sequence). The CDR3 is CAWSVGGGADTQYF. Here the CDR3 DNA reads TGTGCCTGGAGTGTGGGGGGGGGAGCAGATACGCAGTATTTT.

The V call is TRBV5-1, the J call TRBJ2-7, with D tentatively TRBD1 (6 bases). CDR1 is SGHRS and CDR2 is YFSETQ in the germline V gene. V gave up 4 bases and J gave up 7 bases, with 33 bases separating them. The CDR3 has 19 residues. CDR3 protein: CASSPRTAVTTYEQGEQYF. The DNA for the CDR3 is TGCGCCAGCAGCCCGCGGACAGCTGTGACAACCTACGAGCAGGGGGAGCAGTACTTC.

The chain combines TRBV18 with TRBJ2-1, with TRBD2 identical over 11 bases. The CDR3 spans 16 residues. Per germline, CDR1 KGHSH and CDR2 LQKENI. V lost 7 bases and J lost 6; bases outside the gene matches: 11. In DNA form, the CDR3 reads TGTGCCAGCTTCCGCCTGACTAGCGGGAATAGCAATGAGCAGTTCTTC. Translated: CASFRLTSGNSNEQFF.

The V gene is TRBV28, the J gene TRBJ2-7; a possible D gene is TRBD2 (6 bases). CDR1 and CDR2 from the germline V gene are MDHEN and SYDVKM. Trimming left V 3 bases short and J 0 bases short, with 12 bases between. The CDR3 has 15 amino acids. The CDR3 nucleotides read TGTGCCAGCAGTTTTGCCCGGGGACTCTCCTACGAGCAGTACTTC. Its translation: CASSFARGLSYEQYF. Full variable domain (missing parts from reference TRBV28 and TRBJ2-7): DVKVTQSSRYLVKRTGEKVFLECVQDMDHENMFWYRQDPGLGLRLIYFSYDVKMKEKGDIPEGYSVSREKKERFSLILESASTNQTSMYLCASSFARGLSYEQYFGPGTRLTVT.

The rearrangement joins TRBV19 to TRBJ1-2; D unclear. Trimming took 5 bases from V and 0 from J, leaving 13 bases between them. From germline, CDR1 is LNHDA and CDR2 SQIVND (reference sequence). The CDR3 totals 15 residues. CDR3 nucleotide sequence: TGTGCCAGTAGTCCCCGAGGTTCAGCTAACTATGGCTACACCTTC. As protein: CASSPRGSANYGYTF.

The chain couples TRBV9 to TRBJ2-2; D may be TRBD1 (6 bases). The length of the CDR3 is 14 residues. Trimming pared 5 bases from V and 4 bases from J, leaving 12 bases between. Germline values: CDR1 SGDLS, CDR2 YYNGEE. The CDR3 nucleotides read TGTGCCAGCAGAGTTTCAGGGGCCACCGGGGAGCTGTTTTTT. Residues: CASRVSGATGELFF.